This T cell receptor delta chain was identified in a study of gammadelta T cells in human blood. The study's findings and limits: Right after birth, innate γδ T cells reportedly expanded polyclonally after microbial exposure.

Relative to its sample, this clone is medium-sized (0.01 to 0.1%). Its cognate antigen is unknown. The CDR3 sequence is 20 residues long. Germline V gene sequence: CDR1 TSESDYY, CDR2 QEAYKQQN. V gave up 1 base and J gave up 2 bases, with 27 bases separating them. TCRdb re-called the RT-PCR reads using CATT. Of 1,500 to 2,000 delta-chain clones in the sample, around 9.5% were seen once. This sequence was found in a human donor. Sequenced material: non-Vgamma9Vdelta2 gamma-delta T cells from infant blood. The rearrangement joins TRAV38-2/DV8 to TRDJ1, with D perhaps TRDD3 (10 bases). The CDR3 reads CAYRSSTLPTGDTRTDKLIF. CDR3 coding DNA: TGTGCTTATAGGAGCTCTACCCTTCCTACGGGGGATACGAGAACCGATAAACTCATCTTT.